This is a list of T cell receptor beta chains from one sample in a study of T-cell memory formation after mild COVID-19. TCRdb redid the calling of the 5' RACE reads with MiXCR, one entry per CDR3 protein. The sample lists 400,000 or so distinct CDR3 sequences, 15% to 25% seen once, with 8.4% in the top ten. Input material: PBMCs or a T cell subset sorted from them (not recorded which). The receptors here all came from an adult woman who had mild COVID-19 (a few samples of this study predate the infection). Cell type and time point are not known. CDR3s include the opening cysteine and the closing phenylalanine or tryptophan. A D gene is named only where the DNA matches it firmly. The size entry is marked missing in some rows and otherwise reads once, few, many or a size class.

J	V	size	D	DNA	CDR3
TRBJ2-1	TRBV7-3	few	TRBD2	TGTGCCAGCAGCCTGAGCGGGGCCCCCTACAATGAGCAGTTCTTC	CASSLSGAPYNEQFF
TRBJ1-1	TRBV5-1	few	-	TGCGCCAGCAGCTCCTTCCAGGGAACCGGCGTGGCGGCTTTCTTT	CASSSFQGTGVAAFF
TRBJ2-7	TRBV18	many	-	TGTGCCAGCTCACCAACGGCTGACTACGAGCAGTACTTC	CASSPTADYEQYF
TRBJ1-2	TRBV10-2	-	-	TGCGCCAGCAGCGAACCTGGGGTAGACAGTCACGGCGGCTACACCTTC	CASSEPGVDSHGGYTF
TRBJ2-7	TRBV20-1	-	-	TGCAGTGCTAGCGACGACTCCTACGAGCAGTACTTC	CSASDDSYEQYF
TRBJ1-3	TRBV7-2	few	-	TGTGCCGCCCGACAGGACTATAAGGAAGGAAACACCATATATTTT	CAARQDYKEGNTIYF
TRBJ2-3	TRBV4-1	-	-	TGCGCCAGCAGCCAAGAGATTGGGGCAGGGACCTCTTCGTATTTT	CASSQEIGAGTSSYF
TRBJ1-1	TRBV20-1	-	-	TGCAGTGCTGTCCGGACAAACACTGAAGCTTTCTTT	CSAVRTNTEAFF
TRBJ2-7	TRBV5-1	few	TRBD1	TGCGCCAGCAGCTCGGGACAGGGGACCCACGAGCAGTACTTC	CASSSGQGTHEQYF
TRBJ2-5	TRBV7-9	-	-	TGTGCCAGCAGCTTAGTAGGGCAGGGGTTCGAGACCCAGTACTTC	CASSLVGQGFETQYF
TRBJ2-2	TRBV5-6	few	TRBD2	TGTGCCAGTTCCGTAGCGGGGGTAACCGGGGAGCTGTTTTTT	CASSVAGVTGELFF
TRBJ2-7	TRBV3-1	few	-	TGTGCCAGCAGCCAAGAAACAGGGTGGCAGTACGAGCAGTACTTC	CASSQETGWQYEQYF
TRBJ1-2	TRBV5-6	few	-	TGTGCCAGCAGCTTGCGCGCGGAGAATAACTATGGCTACACCTTC	CASSLRAENNYGYTF
TRBJ2-7	TRBV10-3	few	TRBD1	TGTGCCATCAGTGAGTCCGGGACAGGGGCCTACGAGCAGTACTTC	CAISESGTGAYEQYF
TRBJ2-7	TRBV12-3/TRBV12-4	-	TRBD1	TGTGCCAGCAGTTTAGGGGGACAGGGGGCGAGTGAGCAGTACTTC	CASSLGGQGASEQYF
TRBJ2-7	TRBV30	-	-	TGTGCCTGGAGAGGCAACTACGAGCAGTACTTC	CAWRGNYEQYF
TRBJ1-5	TRBV7-9	few	TRBD1	TGTGCCAGCAGCTTTGGACAGGGAGGGAGTCAGCCCCAGCATTTT	CASSFGQGGSQPQHF
TRBJ2-3	TRBV7-2	many	-	TGTGCCAGCAGCTTAGCGCCCAGCGCTGCAGATACGCAGTATTTT	CASSLAPSAADTQYF
TRBJ2-1	TRBV18	many	-	TGTGCCAGCTCACCACCCAGGTCGTCCTACAATGAGCAGTTCTTC	CASSPPRSSYNEQFF
TRBJ2-7	TRBV10-3	few	TRBD1	TGTGCCATCAGTGAGGTTCGGGACAGGGGTTCCTACGAGCAGTACTTC	CAISEVRDRGSYEQYF
TRBJ2-3	TRBV7-6	-	TRBD2	TGTGCCAGCAGCTTGGCCCCGAATAGCGGGGGAATGGATACGCAGTATTTT	CASSLAPNSGGMDTQYF
TRBJ1-6	TRBV5-1	once	-	TGCGCCAGCAGCTTGGAATTTGTCGGCACCACGAATTCACCCCTCCACTTT	CASSLEFVGTTNSPLHF
TRBJ2-1	TRBV7-9	few	-	TGTGCCAGCAGCTTCCTAATGGGCCCGAGCTCCTACAATGAGCAGTTCTTC	CASSFLMGPSSYNEQFF
TRBJ2-5	TRBV7-9	-	TRBD2	TGTGCCAGCAGTCGAGGACTAGGTTTATGGACCCAAGAGACCCAGTACTTC	CASSRGLGLWTQETQYF
TRBJ2-6	TRBV6-5	-	TRBD1	TGTGCCAGCAGTTATCGGGACAGGGGACCGCTCAACGTCCTGACTTTC	CASSYRDRGPLNVLTF
TRBJ2-3	TRBV29-1	-	-	TGCAGCGTTGACTCGCCAGTAACCCCAGATACGCAGTATTTT	CSVDSPVTPDTQYF
TRBJ1-1	TRBV19	many	-	TGCGCCAGCAGCATAGGACGCACTGAAGCTTTCTTT	CASSIGRTEAFF
TRBJ1-6	TRBV7-9	few	-	TGTGCCAGCAGCCGCCCTGGTCAGGGACCCCTCCACTTT	CASSRPGQGPLHF
TRBJ2-1	TRBV19	few	-	TGTGCCAGTACCCCTTCTGAGTGGAATGAGCAGTTCTTC	CASTPSEWNEQFF
TRBJ2-7	TRBV6-1	-	TRBD2	TGTGCCAGCAGTGGGCTAGCGGGCTACGAGCAGTACTTC	CASSGLAGYEQYF
TRBJ2-7	TRBV7-3	many	-	TGTGCCAGCAGCTCCGGACAGTCCTACGAGCAGTACTTC	CASSSGQSYEQYF
TRBJ2-1	TRBV24-1	few	TRBD1	TGTGCCACCAGTGATTTGCGCGGTGGGATGGGACAGGGATTTCGAGAGCAGTTCTTC	CATSDLRGGMGQGFREQFF
TRBJ1-2	TRBV3-1	few	-	TGTGCCAGCAGCCACCGAACAGGGAACTATGGCTACACCTTC	CASSHRTGNYGYTF
TRBJ1-1	TRBV5-1	few	-	TGCGCCAGCAGCTTGGCCGGGAAGAACACTGAAGCTTTCTTT	CASSLAGKNTEAFF
TRBJ2-2	TRBV7-2	-	TRBD2	TGTGCCAGCAGCGGCGACACTAGCGGGAGGGATGCCGGGGAGCTGTTTTTT	CASSGDTSGRDAGELFF